A selection of T cell receptor beta chains follows, all from one sample in a study of shared clonotypes between healthy human individuals. TCRdb keeps only in-frame clones here, not all; method: immunoSEQ multiplex PCR. The sample lists a few hundred thousand clones, about 73% occurring once. Material: memory CD4+ T cells sorted from blood. These receptors all come from a man aged 25-40 years in good health. Each CDR3 is given with its conserved first and last residue. Each record gives: J gene, CDR3 length, D gene, clone size, V gene, CDR3 protein, CDR3 DNA. A D gene is named only where the DNA matches it firmly. Not every row has a clone size; where given, it reads once, few, many or a size class.

TRBJ2-1 | 16 | NA | few | TRBV27 | CASSSPRGGEGDEQFF | TGTGCCAGCAGTTCCCCCAGGGGGGGAGAAGGCGATGAGCAGTTCTTC
TRBJ1-1 | 14 | NA | NA | TRBV6-6 | CASSSGGANTEAFF | TGTGCCAGCAGTTCCGGGGGAGCGAACACTGAAGCTTTCTTT
TRBJ1-4 | 17 | TRBD1 | NA | TRBV4-2 | CASSQTGTGGLDEKLFF | TGTGCCAGCAGCCAGACCGGGACAGGGGGTCTGGATGAAAAACTGTTTTTT
TRBJ1-4 | 12 | NA | NA | TRBV6-1 | CASSYGYEKLFF | TGTGCCAGCAGTTATGGATATGAAAAACTGTTTTTT
TRBJ1-2 | 18 | NA | once | TRBV7-9 | CASSEKGTAYLTNYGYTF | TGTGCCAGCAGCGAAAAGGGTACAGCCTACCTTACTAACTATGGCTACACCTTC
TRBJ2-4 | 18 | TRBD2 | NA | TRBV9 | CASSASLWGGLGDKIQYF | TGTGCCAGCAGCGCCTCCCTATGGGGGGGACTAGGGGATAAAATTCAGTACTTC
TRBJ2-1 | 10 | NA | once | TRBV2 | CASKDLEQFF | TGTGCCAGCAAGGACTTAGAGCAGTTCTTC
TRBJ2-7 | 14 | NA | NA | TRBV5-5 | CASSPSSLAYEQYF | TGTGCCAGCAGCCCCTCCTCCCTGGCCTACGAGCAGTACTTC
TRBJ1-4 | 12 | NA | NA | TRBV7-9 | CASSDQGEKLFF | TGTGCCAGCAGCGATCAAGGGGAAAAACTGTTTTTT
TRBJ2-7 | 14 | NA | once | TRBV7-9 | CASSPPARDYEQYF | TGTGCCAGCAGCCCCCCGGCGAGAGACTACGAGCAGTACTTC
TRBJ2-7 | 15 | NA | NA | TRBV10-1 | CASSDFQDRSYEQYF | TGCGCCAGCAGTGACTTTCAGGACCGCAGCTACGAGCAGTACTTC
TRBJ2-2 | 15 | NA | once | TRBV19 | CASSIGGTNTGELFF | TGTGCCAGTAGTATTGGCGGGACGAACACCGGGGAGCTGTTTTTT
TRBJ2-7 | 16 | NA | NA | TRBV27 | CASSLSWGDSPNEQYF | TGTGCCAGCAGTTTATCGTGGGGTGATAGCCCCAACGAGCAGTACTTC
TRBJ2-2 | 17 | NA | NA | TRBV11-2 | CASSLDRNRALTGELFF | TGTGCCAGCAGCTTAGATCGGAACAGGGCTCTCACCGGGGAGCTGTTTTTT
TRBJ2-6 | 18 | TRBD1 | NA | TRBV7-9 | CASSDPGQGLPGANVLTF | TGTGCCAGCAGCGATCCGGGACAGGGGCTGCCTGGGGCCAACGTCCTGACTTTC